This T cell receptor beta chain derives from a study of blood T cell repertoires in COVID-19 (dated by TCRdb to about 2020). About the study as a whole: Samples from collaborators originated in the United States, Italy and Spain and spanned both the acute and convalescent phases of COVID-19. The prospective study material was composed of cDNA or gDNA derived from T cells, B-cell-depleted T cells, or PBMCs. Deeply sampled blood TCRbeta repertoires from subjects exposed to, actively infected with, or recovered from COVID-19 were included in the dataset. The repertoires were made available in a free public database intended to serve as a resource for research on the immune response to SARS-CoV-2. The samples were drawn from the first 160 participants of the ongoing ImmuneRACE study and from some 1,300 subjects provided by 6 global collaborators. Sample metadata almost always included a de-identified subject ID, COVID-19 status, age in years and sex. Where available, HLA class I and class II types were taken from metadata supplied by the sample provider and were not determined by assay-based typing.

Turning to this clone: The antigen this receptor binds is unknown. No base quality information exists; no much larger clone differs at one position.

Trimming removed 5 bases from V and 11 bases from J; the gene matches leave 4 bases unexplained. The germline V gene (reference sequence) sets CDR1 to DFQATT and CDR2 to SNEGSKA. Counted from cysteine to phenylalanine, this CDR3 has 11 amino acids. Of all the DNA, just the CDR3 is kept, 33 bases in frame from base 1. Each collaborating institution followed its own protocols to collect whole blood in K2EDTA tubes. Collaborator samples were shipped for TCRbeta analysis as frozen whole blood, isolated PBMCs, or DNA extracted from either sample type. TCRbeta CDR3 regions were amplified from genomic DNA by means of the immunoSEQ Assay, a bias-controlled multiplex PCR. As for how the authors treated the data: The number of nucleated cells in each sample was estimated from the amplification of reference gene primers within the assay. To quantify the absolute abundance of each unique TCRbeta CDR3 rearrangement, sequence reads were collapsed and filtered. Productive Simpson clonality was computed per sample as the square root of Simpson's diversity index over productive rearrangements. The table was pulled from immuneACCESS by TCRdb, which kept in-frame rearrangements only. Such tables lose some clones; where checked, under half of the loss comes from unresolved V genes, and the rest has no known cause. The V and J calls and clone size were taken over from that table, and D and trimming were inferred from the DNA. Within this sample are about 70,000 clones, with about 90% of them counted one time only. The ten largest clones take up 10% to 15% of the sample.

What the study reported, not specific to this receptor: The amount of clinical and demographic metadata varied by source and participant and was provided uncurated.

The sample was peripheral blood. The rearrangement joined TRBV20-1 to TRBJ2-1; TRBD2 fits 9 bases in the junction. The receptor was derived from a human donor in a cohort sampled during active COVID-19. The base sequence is TGCAGTGCTCTTAGCGGGGGAAAGCAGTTCTTC. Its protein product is CSALSGGKQFF.